These T cell receptor beta chains were read from a single sample in a study of cytomegalovirus exposure and HLA in healthy donors. Method: immunoSEQ multiplex PCR; TCRdb's copy keeps in-frame clones and lacks some. The sample carries approximately 31,000 clones, 80% to 90% recorded once. The sample consisted of PBMCs. The receptor set was obtained from a boy aged 10-17 years in good health and CMV-seronegative. CDR3s include the opening cysteine and the closing phenylalanine or tryptophan. The D gene is left open where the match is weak. Rows give clone size only sometimes, using once, few, many, or a class for an expanded clone.

clone_size: -
j_call: TRBJ1-6
d_call: TRBD1
v_call: TRBV19
cdr3_nt: TGTGCCAGTAGTAGACAGGGGCGGAATTCACCCCTCCACTTT
cdr3_aa: CASSRQGRNSPLHF

clone_size: -
j_call: TRBJ2-7
d_call: TRBD1
v_call: TRBV10-3
cdr3_nt: TGTGCCATCAGTGAGGCGACCGGGACAGGGAGCTCCTACGAGCAGTACTTC
cdr3_aa: CAISEATGTGSSYEQYF

clone_size: -
j_call: TRBJ2-5
d_call: TRBD1
v_call: TRBV5-4
cdr3_nt: TGTGCCAGCAGCTCCCGGGACAGGGGAGACCAAGAGACCCAGTACTTC
cdr3_aa: CASSSRDRGDQETQYF

clone_size: -
j_call: TRBJ1-3
d_call: -
v_call: TRBV6-5
cdr3_nt: TGTGCCAGCAGAGACAGCTCTGGAAACACCATATATTTT
cdr3_aa: CASRDSSGNTIYF

clone_size: -
j_call: TRBJ2-7
d_call: -
v_call: TRBV7-8
cdr3_nt: TGTGCCAGCGCTTATTTGACGGGGGGCTTCTCCTACGAGCAGTACTTC
cdr3_aa: CASAYLTGGFSYEQYF

clone_size: -
j_call: TRBJ2-1
d_call: TRBD1
v_call: TRBV11-2
cdr3_nt: TGTGCCAGCACCTTGAAGGGGTCCGGGACAGGGGGCTGGAATGAGCAGTTCTTC
cdr3_aa: CASTLKGSGTGGWNEQFF

clone_size: -
j_call: TRBJ2-5
d_call: TRBD2
v_call: TRBV5-1
cdr3_nt: TGCGCCAGCAGCCCGCGCGGGGGGGCCAATCTAGAGACCCAGTACTTC
cdr3_aa: CASSPRGGANLETQYF

clone_size: few
j_call: TRBJ1-3
d_call: -
v_call: TRBV25-1
cdr3_nt: TGTGCCAGCAGTGAATCTGTAGGGGTTGGAAACACCATATATTTT
cdr3_aa: CASSESVGVGNTIYF

clone_size: -
j_call: TRBJ1-4
d_call: TRBD1
v_call: TRBV2
cdr3_nt: TGTGCCAGCAGTGTGGGACAGGGGAAAGCAACTAATGAAAAACTGTTTTTT
cdr3_aa: CASSVGQGKATNEKLFF

clone_size: -
j_call: TRBJ2-7
d_call: -
v_call: TRBV6-5
cdr3_nt: TGTGCCAGCAGAATAAGACAGGCCCCTGCGGGCGAGCAGTACTTC
cdr3_aa: CASRIRQAPAGEQYF

clone_size: -
j_call: TRBJ1-2
d_call: TRBD1
v_call: TRBV11-2
cdr3_nt: TGTGCCAGCAGGGTACCGGGACAGGGGGCGAATGGCTACACCTTC
cdr3_aa: CASRVPGQGANGYTF

clone_size: -
j_call: TRBJ1-4
d_call: -
v_call: TRBV19
cdr3_nt: TGTGCCAGTAGTGCGGACTTCTCAACTAATGAAAAACTGTTTTTT
cdr3_aa: CASSADFSTNEKLFF

clone_size: -
j_call: TRBJ1-1
d_call: -
v_call: TRBV2
cdr3_nt: TGTGCCAGCAGTGTGCCCGGGGGGAACACTGAAGCTTTCTTT
cdr3_aa: CASSVPGGNTEAFF

clone_size: -
j_call: TRBJ1-2
d_call: -
v_call: TRBV6-1
cdr3_nt: TGTGCCAGCAGAGCTAACGACAGGTCCCATGGCTACACCTTC
cdr3_aa: CASRANDRSHGYTF